This T cell receptor beta chain was recorded in a study of human T cells and chemical hapten exposure. Looking at the study overall: TCR yields per sample varied mostly from small pooled library volume differences.

From the RACE reads, TCRdb called clonotypes with MiXCR, one entry per CDR3 protein. The sample includes roughly 40,000 distinct CDR3 sequences, approximately 9.6% seen only once; the top ten take 14%. The time point here: patch test 2, 6 weeks after DPC sensitization. Regarding treatment: therapeutic diphenylcyclopropenone sensitization with weekly scalp DPC. Blood, whole and unfractionated, served as the source for total RNA extraction. The CDR3 covers 17 residues. CDR1 MDHEN and CDR2 SYDVKM come from the germline V gene. V was cut by 5 bases and J by 10 bases, with 29 bases left in between. Here the sequenced sample was whole blood, taken in connection with sensitization to the hapten diphenylcyclopropenone (DPC). The sequence was obtained from a woman aged 25-40 years with alopecia areata. Some clones in this sample may be carry-over from other donors' samples. This sequence joins TRBV28 and TRBJ1-1; possible D gene TRBD1, 5 bases. CDR3 sequence reads: CASSPTLSRDPLLRAFF. In DNA form, the CDR3 reads TGTGCCAGCAGTCCCACTTTGTCCCGGGACCCTCTGCTTAGAGCTTTCTTT.